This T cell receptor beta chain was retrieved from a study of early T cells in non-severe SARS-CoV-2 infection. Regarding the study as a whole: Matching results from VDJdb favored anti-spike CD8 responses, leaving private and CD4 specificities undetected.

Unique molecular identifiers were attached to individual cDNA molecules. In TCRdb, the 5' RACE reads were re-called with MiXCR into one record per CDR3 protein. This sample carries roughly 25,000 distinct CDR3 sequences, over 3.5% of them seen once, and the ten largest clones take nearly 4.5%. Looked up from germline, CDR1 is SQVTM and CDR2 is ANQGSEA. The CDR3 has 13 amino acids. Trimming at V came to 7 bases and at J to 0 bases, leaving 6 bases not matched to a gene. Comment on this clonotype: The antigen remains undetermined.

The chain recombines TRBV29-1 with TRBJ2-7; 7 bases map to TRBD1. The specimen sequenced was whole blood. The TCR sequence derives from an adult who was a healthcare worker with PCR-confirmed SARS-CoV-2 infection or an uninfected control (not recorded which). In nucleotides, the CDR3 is TGCAGCGCTAGCCGACAGGGCTCCTACGAGCAGTACTTC. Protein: CSASRQGSYEQYF.